These T cell receptor beta chains were read from a single sample in a study of blood T cell dynamics during melanoma immunotherapy. TCRdb's table, derived via immunoSEQ multiplex PCR, lists solely in-frame clones and lacks some. In the table there are over 8,000 clones, about 85% of which are singletons. Sequencing was performed on blood, taken from a patient treated with checkpoint blockade. These TCRs come from a human donor with melanoma. CDR3s include the opening cysteine and the closing phenylalanine or tryptophan. Each record gives: V gene, D gene, J gene, clone size, CDR3 DNA, CDR3 protein. The D gene is left open where the match is weak. Clone size is not always given. Where it is, it says once, few, many or a class for expanded clones.

V: TRBV28
D: .
J: TRBJ2-7
size: .
DNA: TGTGCCAGCAGTCCCGGGGGACCCTACGAGCAGTACTTC
CDR3: CASSPGGPYEQYF

V: TRBV21-1
D: .
J: TRBJ2-2
size: .
DNA: TGTGCCAGGAACAAGGCGGGGACAGGGCCTAGCGTGAACACCGGGGAGCTGTTTTTT
CDR3: CARNKAGTGPSVNTGELFF

V: TRBV11-3
D: .
J: TRBJ1-5
size: .
DNA: TGTGCCAGCGGGTTCGATCAGCCCCAGCATTTT
CDR3: CASGFDQPQHF

V: TRBV6-5
D: TRBD1
J: TRBJ1-5
size: .
DNA: TGTGCCAGCAGTTTAACAGGGGCTCTGAGCAATCAGCCCCAGCATTTT
CDR3: CASSLTGALSNQPQHF

V: TRBV18
D: .
J: TRBJ1-2
size: .
DNA: TGTGCCAGCTCACCTCAGGTGGCTACAGGGATGGGTAGACGTGGCTACACCTTC
CDR3: CASSPQVATGMGRRGYTF

V: TRBV27
D: TRBD1
J: TRBJ2-7
size: .
DNA: TGTGCCAGCAGTTCGACAGGGAACGAGCAGTACTTC
CDR3: CASSSTGNEQYF

V: TRBV7-2
D: TRBD2
J: TRBJ2-5
size: .
DNA: TGTGCCAGCAGCTCGACTAGCGGGTTCCAAGAGACCCAGTACTTC
CDR3: CASSSTSGFQETQYF

V: TRBV5-1
D: .
J: TRBJ1-2
size: few
DNA: TGCGCCAGCAGCTTCAACACCTTAAACTATGGCTACACCTTC
CDR3: CASSFNTLNYGYTF

V: TRBV12-5
D: TRBD2
J: TRBJ2-1
size: .
DNA: TGTGCTAGTGGTTTGGAGGGACTAAGCAATGAGCAGTTCTTC
CDR3: CASGLEGLSNEQFF

V: TRBV27
D: .
J: TRBJ1-2
size: .
DNA: TGTGCCAGCAGACCCCTTTTGGCCTATGGCTACACCTTC
CDR3: CASRPLLAYGYTF

V: TRBV28
D: .
J: TRBJ2-1
size: .
DNA: TGTGCCAGCAGTTTTTTAGAGGGTCCCGAAACCTCCTACAATGAGCAGTTCTTC
CDR3: CASSFLEGPETSYNEQFF

V: TRBV6-1
D: .
J: TRBJ2-1
size: .
DNA: TGTGCCAGCAGTGAAGCCTCCTACTCCCCTCACAATGAGCAGTTCTTC
CDR3: CASSEASYSPHNEQFF

V: TRBV27
D: .
J: TRBJ2-3
size: .
DNA: TGTGCCAGCCAATGGGGGCGATTCACAGATACGCAGTATTTT
CDR3: CASQWGRFTDTQYF

V: TRBV7-9
D: .
J: TRBJ1-4
size: .
DNA: TGTGCCAGCAGCCGAGGGACGGGTAATGAAAAACTGTTTTTT
CDR3: CASSRGTGNEKLFF

V: TRBV27
D: .
J: TRBJ2-1
size: .
DNA: TGTGCCAGCAGTTCCTCCAAAGGGGTCCACAATGAGCAGTTCTTC
CDR3: CASSSSKGVHNEQFF

V: TRBV7-3
D: .
J: TRBJ1-1
size: once
DNA: TGTGCCAGCAGCTTAAATGGAATGAACACTGAAGCTTTCTTT
CDR3: CASSLNGMNTEAFF

V: TRBV9
D: .
J: TRBJ2-5
size: .
DNA: TGTGCCAGCAGCGTAGAGAAGAGTCACCAAGAGACCCAGTACTTC
CDR3: CASSVEKSHQETQYF

V: TRBV7-6
D: TRBD1
J: TRBJ1-2
size: few
DNA: TGTGCCAGCAGCTTAGGCCCAGGGACAGGGGATGGCTACACCTTC
CDR3: CASSLGPGTGDGYTF

V: TRBV6-5
D: .
J: TRBJ2-7
size: few
DNA: TGTGCCAGCACGTACGGGACGGCCAGCTTGTACGAGCAGTACTTC
CDR3: CASTYGTASLYEQYF

V: TRBV2
D: .
J: TRBJ2-1
size: .
DNA: TGTGCCAGCAGTGAAGAGGGGTACATTGGCAATGAGCAGTTCTTC
CDR3: CASSEEGYIGNEQFF

V: TRBV27
D: TRBD2
J: TRBJ2-7
size: .
DNA: TGTGCCAGCAGTTTCCTACTAGCGGGAAGCTCCTACGAGCAGTACTTC
CDR3: CASSFLLAGSSYEQYF

V: TRBV28
D: .
J: TRBJ1-1
size: .
DNA: TGTGCCAGCAGTACACAGGGAGCAAACACTGAAGCTTTCTTT
CDR3: CASSTQGANTEAFF

V: TRBV19
D: .
J: TRBJ2-2
size: .
DNA: TGTGCCAGTAGCGGGGGGACAGCCATTAACACCGGGGAGCTGTTTTTT
CDR3: CASSGGTAINTGELFF

V: TRBV7-9
D: TRBD1
J: TRBJ1-4
size: .
DNA: TGTGCCAGCAGCGCTGCCCTACAGGGGCTACAGAATGAAAAACTGTTTTTT
CDR3: CASSAALQGLQNEKLFF

V: TRBV6-1
D: TRBD2
J: TRBJ2-7
size: .
DNA: TGTGCCATCAGTGACCAGGGACTAGCGGGAGGGATTTCCTACGAGCAGTACTTC
CDR3: CAISDQGLAGGISYEQYF

V: TRBV28
D: .
J: TRBJ2-1
size: .
DNA: TGTGCCAGCAGTCAGCGGTTGGCCAATGAGCAGTTCTTC
CDR3: CASSQRLANEQFF

V: TRBV9
D: .
J: TRBJ2-1
size: .
DNA: TGTGCCAGCAGCCCACTGGGCAGCTCCTACAATGAGCAGTTCTTC
CDR3: CASSPLGSSYNEQFF

V: TRBV11-2
D: .
J: TRBJ2-1
size: .
DNA: TGTGCCAGCAGCTTGACCCCACAGGCCAGCAATGAGCAGTTCTTC
CDR3: CASSLTPQASNEQFF

V: TRBV18
D: .
J: TRBJ1-4
size: .
DNA: TGTGCCAGCCTCCAGGGGATTGGCGAAAAACTGTTTTTT
CDR3: CASLQGIGEKLFF

V: TRBV19
D: TRBD2
J: TRBJ2-1
size: .
DNA: TGTGCCAGTAGTATAGTCGGGATAGCGGGAGACAATGAGCAGTTCTTC
CDR3: CASSIVGIAGDNEQFF

V: TRBV29-1
D: .
J: TRBJ2-1
size: .
DNA: TGCAGCGTTGACAGATCAGCCGAGTACAATGAGCAGTTCTTC
CDR3: CSVDRSAEYNEQFF

V: TRBV4-1
D: .
J: TRBJ2-7
size: .
DNA: TGCGCCAGCAGCCCGGTCGGGGGTGCCTACGAGCAGTACTTC
CDR3: CASSPVGGAYEQYF

V: TRBV28
D: .
J: TRBJ1-5
size: .
DNA: TGTGCCAGCAGTTGGGGGGGTATTGGACAGCCCCAGCATTTT
CDR3: CASSWGGIGQPQHF

V: TRBV11-2
D: TRBD2
J: TRBJ2-2
size: .
DNA: TGTGCCAGCAGCGGGACTAGCGGCAACACCGGGGAGCTGTTTTTT
CDR3: CASSGTSGNTGELFF

V: TRBV7-8
D: .
J: TRBJ1-2
size: once
DNA: TGTGCCAGCAAACCGAACAGGGATATGGTCTATGGCTACACCTTC
CDR3: CASKPNRDMVYGYTF

V: TRBV6-6
D: TRBD2
J: TRBJ2-3
size: .
DNA: TGTGCCAGCAGCCCGGGACTAGCGGGAGCAGATACGCAGTATTTT
CDR3: CASSPGLAGADTQYF

V: TRBV19
D: .
J: TRBJ1-2
size: once
DNA: TGTGCCAGTAGTATTACAGCTGCCTATGGCTACACCTTC
CDR3: CASSITAAYGYTF

V: TRBV11-2
D: .
J: TRBJ2-2
size: .
DNA: TGCGCCAGCAGCCTAGGCCCGGATGGGGCGAACACCGGGGAGCTGTTTTTT
CDR3: CASSLGPDGANTGELFF

V: TRBV28
D: TRBD2
J: TRBJ2-3
size: .
DNA: TGTGCCAGCAGCCGTTCCGGGACTAGCTTAACAGATACGCAGTATTTT
CDR3: CASSRSGTSLTDTQYF

V: TRBV28
D: TRBD1
J: TRBJ1-6
size: .
DNA: TGTGCCAGCAGTTCTGGGACAGGGGGCAATAATTCACCCCTCCACTTT
CDR3: CASSSGTGGNNSPLHF

V: TRBV11-2
D: .
J: TRBJ1-6
size: once
DNA: TGTGCCAGCAGCCCAGGGTCCTATAATTCACCCCTCCACTTT
CDR3: CASSPGSYNSPLHF